The clone carrying this T cell receptor beta chain showed up many times. Indicated time point: sample taken at primary tumor resection. Whole RNA obtained from tumor, nontumor lung or frozen PBMC underwent sequencing without sorting. The donors, 70 to 80 patients with untreated early-stage non-small cell lung cancer, provided the samples. The CDR3 extends over 15 amino acids. V gave up 4 bases and J gave up 4 bases; unmatched junction bases: 3. Germline CDR1 is MGHDK and CDR2 is SYGVNS. This record belongs to a study of spatial heterogeneity in lung cancer. About the study: Averaged across combinations, each unique TCR and UMI pairing appeared more than ten times in raw reads, which were uncorrected.

TCRdb re-called the 5' RACE reads with MiXCR, one entry per CDR3 protein. Among about 22,000 distinct CDR3 sequences listed, around 4.6% were seen once. The sequencing here drew on PBMCs, taken at surgery. This rearrangement joins TRBV25-1 to TRBJ1-4; 10 nucleotides align to TRBD1. The receptor's source is a male donor with early-stage non-small cell lung cancer. CDR3 loop: CASSGDRGGNEKLFF. CDR3 DNA: TGTGCCAGCAGTGGGGACAGGGGCGGTAATGAAAAACTGTTTTTT.